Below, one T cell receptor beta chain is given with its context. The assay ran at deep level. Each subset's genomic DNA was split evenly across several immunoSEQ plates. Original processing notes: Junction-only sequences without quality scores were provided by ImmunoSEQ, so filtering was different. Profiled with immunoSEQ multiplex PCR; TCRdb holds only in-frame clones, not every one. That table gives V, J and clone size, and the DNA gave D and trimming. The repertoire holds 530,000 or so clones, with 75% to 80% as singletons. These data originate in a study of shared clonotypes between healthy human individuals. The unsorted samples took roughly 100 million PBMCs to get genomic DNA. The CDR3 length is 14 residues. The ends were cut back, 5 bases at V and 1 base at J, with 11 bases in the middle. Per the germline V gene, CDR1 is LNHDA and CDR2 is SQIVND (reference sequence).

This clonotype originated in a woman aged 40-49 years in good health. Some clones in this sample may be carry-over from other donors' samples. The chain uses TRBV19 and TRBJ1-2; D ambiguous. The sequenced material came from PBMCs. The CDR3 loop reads CASSEAADNYGYTF. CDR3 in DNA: TGTGCCAGTAGTGAGGCGGCGGATAACTATGGCTACACCTTC.